A single sample gave rise to the 8 T cell receptor beta chains below, sequenced in a study of molecular identifiers for immune sequencing clone quantification. From the PCR reads, TCRdb called clonotypes with MiXCR, one entry per CDR3 protein. The sample consists of about 65,000 distinct CDR3 sequences, under 20% of them appearing once. Sequencing was carried out using naive CD8+ T cells from blood, with Jurkat cell RNA spiked in. Documented subset: FACS-sorted CD8+CD4-CCR7+CD45RA+ naive T cells. The receptors were sampled from a human donor in good health. Some libraries in this study had Jurkat cell RNA spiked in.

As regards this clonotype: A read error may explain this, as a much larger clone is one base away. The CDR3 here is CAISAGTIGNTIYF. In DNA form, the CDR3 reads TGTGCCATCAGTGCAGGGACTATTGGAAACACCATATATTTT. The chain recombines TRBV10-3 with TRBJ1-3; D is possibly TRBD1 (5 bases). Trimming took off 4 bases at V and 3 bases at J, with 10 bases between the two ends. The CDR3 totals 14 residues. Germline V gene sequence: CDR1 ENHRY, CDR2 SYGVKD.

This clonotype was recorded at least ten times. The chain couples TRBV27 to TRBJ1-5, with a weak D call TRBD1 (5 bases). This CDR3 has 13 amino acids. Trimming pared 3 bases from V and 4 bases from J, leaving 7 bases between. Germline values: CDR1 MNHEY, CDR2 SMNVEV (reference sequence). Here the CDR3 DNA reads TGTGCCAGCAGTTTTAGGGGTAATCAGCCCCAGCATTTT. Translation gives CASSFRGNQPQHF.

A word on this clonotype: A much more abundant neighbour one base away suggests this may be a read error. The gene calls are TRBV5-4 and TRBJ2-1; 11 nucleotides match TRBD2. V lost 0 bases to trimming and J lost 8 bases; unmatched junction nucleotides: 10. The CDR3 has 17 amino acids. From germline, CDR1 is SGHNT and CDR2 YYREEE (reference sequence). In DNA form, the CDR3 reads TGTGCCAGCAGCTTGGCCACTAGCGGGAGCGGGTACGATGAGCAGTTCTTC. Its translation: CASSLATSGSGYDEQFF.

The table lists this clonotype with many counts. The chain is built from TRBV28 and TRBJ2-5, with 13 bases matching TRBD2. Germline V gives CDR1 MDHEN, CDR2 SYDVKM. The J segment lost 5 bases and the V segment lost 5 bases, leaving 14 bases of the junction unmatched. This CDR3 spans 18 amino acids. In DNA, the CDR3 is TGTGCCAGCAGTGCGGGACTAGCGGGACCCGGAGTCGTTGAGACCCAGTACTTC. It encodes CASSAGLAGPGVVETQYF.

This clonotype has just a few counts. J is TRBJ2-6 and V is TRBV2, with TRBD1 matching over 7 bases. The CDR3 is 16 residues long. The junction had 7 bases not matched to a gene; V was cut back by 8 bases and J by 0 bases. Germline V gene sequence: CDR1 SNHLY, CDR2 FYNNEI. The CDR3 spells CASYKDRYSGANVLTF. CDR3 coding DNA: TGTGCCAGCTACAAGGACAGGTACTCTGGGGCCAACGTCCTGACTTTC.

In this sample, this clonotype turned up many times. This chain connects TRBV20-1 to TRBJ2-3; maybe TRBD1 (6 bases). The length of the CDR3 is 10 residues. Germline CDR1 is DFQATT and CDR2 is SNEGSKA (reference sequence). V was shortened by 2 bases and J by 10 bases, with 7 bases between the two germline ends. In DNA form, the CDR3 reads TGCAGTGCTAGACAGGGGCCGCAGTATTTT. It specifies CSARQGPQYF.

The table lists this clonotype with many counts. The chain has TRBV4-1 and TRBJ2-2; D unresolved. The CDR3 is made up of 12 amino acids. The V gene lost 4 bases and the J gene lost 8 bases, with 8 bases spanning the gap. Germline CDR1 is MGHRA and CDR2 is YSYEKL. CDR3: CASSLGGGELFF. The CDR3 DNA reads as TGCGCCAGCAGCCTCGGTGGGGGGGAGCTGTTTTTT.

Comment on this clonotype: This may arise from a read error, as a much more abundant clone is one base away. V usage is TRBV7-3 and J usage is TRBJ2-1; no definite D call. CDR1 is SGHTA and CDR2 is FQGTGA in the germline V gene. The CDR3 runs to 13 residues. In DNA, the CDR3 is TGTGCCAGCAGCCTTACTACCCTCGATGAGCAGCTCTTC. Its protein is CASSLTTLDEQLF.